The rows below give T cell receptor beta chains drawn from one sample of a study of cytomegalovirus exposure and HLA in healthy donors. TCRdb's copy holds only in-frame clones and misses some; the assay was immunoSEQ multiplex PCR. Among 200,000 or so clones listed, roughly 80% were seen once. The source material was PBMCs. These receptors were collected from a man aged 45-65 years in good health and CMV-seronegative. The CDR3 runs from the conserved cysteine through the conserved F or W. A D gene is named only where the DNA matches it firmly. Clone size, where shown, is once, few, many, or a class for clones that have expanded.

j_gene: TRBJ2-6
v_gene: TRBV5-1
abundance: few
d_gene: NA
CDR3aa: CASSFGFGDSGANVLTF
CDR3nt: TGCGCCAGCAGCTTTGGGTTCGGGGACTCTGGGGCCAACGTCCTGACTTTC

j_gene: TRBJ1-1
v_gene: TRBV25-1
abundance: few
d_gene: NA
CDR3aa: CASSLGTGADTEAFF
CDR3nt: TGTGCCAGCAGTTTGGGAACAGGTGCCGACACTGAAGCTTTCTTT

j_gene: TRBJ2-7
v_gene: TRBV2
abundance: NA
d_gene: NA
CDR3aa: CASSEDRSYEQYF
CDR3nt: TGTGCCAGCAGTGAGGACAGATCCTACGAGCAGTACTTC

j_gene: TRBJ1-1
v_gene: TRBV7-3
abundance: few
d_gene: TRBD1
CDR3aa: CASSLQTGGNTEAFF
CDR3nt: TGTGCCAGCAGCCTGCAGACAGGGGGGAACACTGAAGCTTTCTTT

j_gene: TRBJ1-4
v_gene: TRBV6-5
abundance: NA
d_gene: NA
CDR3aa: CASSRLRNEKLFF
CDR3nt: TGTGCCAGCAGTAGACTGAGAAATGAAAAACTGTTTTTT

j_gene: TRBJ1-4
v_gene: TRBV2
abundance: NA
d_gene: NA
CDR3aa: CASSATTNEKLFF
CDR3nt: TGTGCCAGCAGTGCCACAACTAATGAAAAACTGTTTTTT

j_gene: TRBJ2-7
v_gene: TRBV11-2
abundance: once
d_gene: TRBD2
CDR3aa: CASSETSGSSLEQYF
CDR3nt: TGTGCCAGCAGCGAGACTAGCGGGAGTTCCCTGGAGCAGTACTTC

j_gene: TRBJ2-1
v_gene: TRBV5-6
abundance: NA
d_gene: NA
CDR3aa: CASSLASGFFLNEQFF
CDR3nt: TGTGCCAGCAGCTTGGCTTCAGGGTTCTTCCTCAATGAGCAGTTCTTC

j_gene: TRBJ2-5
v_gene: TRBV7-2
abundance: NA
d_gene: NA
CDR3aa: CASSLGGYQETQYF
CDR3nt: TGTGCCAGCAGCTTAGGCGGATATCAAGAGACCCAGTACTTC

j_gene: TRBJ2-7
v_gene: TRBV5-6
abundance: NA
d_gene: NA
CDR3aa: CASSLVSLYEQYF
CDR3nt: TGTGCCAGCAGCTTGGTAAGCCTCTACGAGCAGTACTTC

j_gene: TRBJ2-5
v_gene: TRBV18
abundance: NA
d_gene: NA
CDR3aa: CASSARRETQYF
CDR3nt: TGTGCCAGCTCAGCCCGGAGGGAGACCCAGTACTTC

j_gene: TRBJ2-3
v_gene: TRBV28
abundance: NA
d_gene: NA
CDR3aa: CASSSPLGGDTQYF
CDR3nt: TGTGCCAGCAGTTCCCCCCTGGGGGGTGATACGCAGTATTTT

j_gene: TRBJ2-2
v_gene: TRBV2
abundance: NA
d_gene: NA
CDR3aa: CASSQQGHTGELFF
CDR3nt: TGTGCCAGCAGTCAACAGGGACACACCGGGGAGCTGTTTTTT

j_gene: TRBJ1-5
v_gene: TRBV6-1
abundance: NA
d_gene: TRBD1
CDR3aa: CASSGGTGVGGQPQHF
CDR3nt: TGTGCCAGCAGTGGCGGGACAGGGGTCGGGGGCCAGCCCCAACATTTT

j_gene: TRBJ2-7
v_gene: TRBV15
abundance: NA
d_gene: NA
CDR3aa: CATSRAAAAYEQYF
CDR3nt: TGTGCCACCAGCAGAGCTGCGGCTGCCTACGAGCAGTACTTC

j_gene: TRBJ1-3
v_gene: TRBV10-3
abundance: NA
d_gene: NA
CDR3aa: CAITGSGNTIYF
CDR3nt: TGTGCCATCACAGGGTCGGGAAACACCATATATTTT

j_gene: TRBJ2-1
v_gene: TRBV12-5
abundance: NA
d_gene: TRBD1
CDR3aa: CASGPGTGGDYEQFF
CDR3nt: TGTGCTAGTGGTCCAGGGACAGGGGGCGACTATGAGCAGTTCTTC

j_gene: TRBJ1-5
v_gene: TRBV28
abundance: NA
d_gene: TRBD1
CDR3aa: CASRNGQGGQPQHF
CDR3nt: TGTGCCAGCAGAAATGGACAGGGCGGGCAGCCCCAGCATTTT

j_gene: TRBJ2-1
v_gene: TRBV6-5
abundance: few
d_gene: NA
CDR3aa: CATSRLHEQFF
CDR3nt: TGTGCCACCTCTCGACTCCATGAGCAGTTCTTC

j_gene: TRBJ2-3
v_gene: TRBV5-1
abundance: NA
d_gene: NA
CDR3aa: CASSISGTSTDTQYF
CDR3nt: TGCGCCAGCAGCATTTCCGGGACAAGCACAGATACGCAGTATTTT

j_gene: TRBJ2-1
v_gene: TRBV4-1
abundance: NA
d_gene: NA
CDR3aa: CASSQHERPSSYNEQFF
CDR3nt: TGCGCCAGCAGCCAACATGAGCGGCCGAGCTCCTACAATGAGCAGTTCTTC

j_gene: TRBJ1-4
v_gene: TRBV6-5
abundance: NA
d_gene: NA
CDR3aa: CASSPQGRAEKLFF
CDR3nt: TGTGCCAGCAGTCCTCAGGGAAGGGCTGAAAAACTGTTTTTT

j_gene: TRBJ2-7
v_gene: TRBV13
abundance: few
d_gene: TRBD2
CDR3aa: CASRSTSGSIYEQYF
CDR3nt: TGTGCCAGCAGGTCGACTAGCGGGAGCATCTACGAGCAGTACTTC

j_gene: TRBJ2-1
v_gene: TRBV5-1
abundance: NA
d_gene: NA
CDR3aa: CASREPYNEQFF
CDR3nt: TGCGCCAGCAGGGAGCCCTACAATGAGCAGTTCTTC

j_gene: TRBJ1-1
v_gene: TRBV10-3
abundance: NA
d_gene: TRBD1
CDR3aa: CAIRGTGGEGTEAFF
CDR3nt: TGTGCCATCAGGGGGACAGGGGGCGAGGGCACTGAAGCTTTCTTT

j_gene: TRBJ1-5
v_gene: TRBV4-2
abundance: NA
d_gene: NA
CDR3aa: CASSQAGGNQPQHF
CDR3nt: TGTGCCAGCAGCCAAGCAGGGGGCAATCAGCCCCAGCATTTT

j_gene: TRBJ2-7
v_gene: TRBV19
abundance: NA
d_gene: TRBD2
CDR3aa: CASSPREGGYYEQYF
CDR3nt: TGTGCCAGTAGTCCCCGAGAGGGAGGGTACTACGAGCAGTACTTC

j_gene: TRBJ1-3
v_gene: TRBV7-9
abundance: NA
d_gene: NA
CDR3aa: CASSKGGPSGNTIYF
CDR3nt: TGTGCCAGCAGCAAAGGGGGTCCCTCTGGAAACACCATATATTTT

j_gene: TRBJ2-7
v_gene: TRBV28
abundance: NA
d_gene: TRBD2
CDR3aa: CASTSGGGASYEQYF
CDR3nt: TGTGCCAGCACCTCCGGGGGAGGGGCCTCCTACGAGCAGTACTTC

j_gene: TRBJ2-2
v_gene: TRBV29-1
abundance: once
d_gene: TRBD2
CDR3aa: CSGGEGNTGELFF
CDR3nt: TGCAGCGGGGGGGAGGGGAACACCGGGGAGCTGTTTTTT

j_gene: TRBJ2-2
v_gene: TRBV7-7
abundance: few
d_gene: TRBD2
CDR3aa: CASSPLGLAPGELFF
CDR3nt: TGTGCCAGCAGCCCACTGGGACTAGCCCCCGGGGAGCTGTTTTTT

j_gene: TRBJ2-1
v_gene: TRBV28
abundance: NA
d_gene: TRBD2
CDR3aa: CASSLPSGMGNEQFF
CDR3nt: TGTGCCAGCAGTTTGCCCAGCGGGATGGGCAATGAGCAGTTCTTC

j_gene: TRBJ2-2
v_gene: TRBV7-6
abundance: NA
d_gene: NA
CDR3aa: CASSLVADTGELFF
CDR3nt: TGTGCCAGCAGCTTAGTGGCGGACACCGGGGAGCTGTTTTTT

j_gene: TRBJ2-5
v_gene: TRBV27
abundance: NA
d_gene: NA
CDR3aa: CASSQQGGETQYF
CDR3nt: TGTGCCAGCAGTCAACAGGGGGGGGAGACCCAGTACTTC

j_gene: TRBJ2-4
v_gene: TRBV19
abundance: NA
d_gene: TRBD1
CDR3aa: CASSIDGQFGDSQYF
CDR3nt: TGTGCCAGTAGTATAGATGGACAGTTCGGGGACAGTCAGTACTTC

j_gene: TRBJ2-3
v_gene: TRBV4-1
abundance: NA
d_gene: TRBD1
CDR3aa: CASSIGLGDRGTDTQYF
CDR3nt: TGCGCCAGCAGCATCGGCTTGGGGGACAGGGGTACAGATACGCAGTATTTT

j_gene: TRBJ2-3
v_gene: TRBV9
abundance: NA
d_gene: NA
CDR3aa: CASSPPGQRNTDTQYF
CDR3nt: TGTGCCAGCAGCCCACCTGGACAGAGAAATACAGATACGCAGTATTTT

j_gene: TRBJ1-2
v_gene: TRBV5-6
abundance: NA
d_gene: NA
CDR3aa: CASSLYPGNIGGYTF
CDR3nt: TGTGCCAGCAGCTTGTATCCAGGGAACATTGGGGGCTACACCTTC

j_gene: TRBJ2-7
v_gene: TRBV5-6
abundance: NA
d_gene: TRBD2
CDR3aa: CASSSHSGSPSYEQYF
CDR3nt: TGTGCCAGCAGCTCCCATAGCGGGAGCCCTTCCTACGAGCAGTACTTC